Reported below is one TCR beta chain. Its antigen is as yet unknown. The germline gene is not matched at one end of the junction; a read error may be the cause. Germline loops: CDR1 SGHRS, CDR2 YFSETQ. The CDR3 has 13 amino acids. Prepared libraries of TCR beta cDNA carried unique molecular identifiers. TCRdb itself ran the PCR reads through MiXCR, one entry per CDR3 protein. The repertoire holds roughly 650,000 distinct CDR3 sequences, with around 64% as singletons. This record belongs to a study of post-analysis software for immune sequencing data. Study in general: The disease courses spanned relapsing-remitting, secondary progressive and progressive-relapsing forms of multiple sclerosis.

Findings and limits, study-wide: Patients showed TRBV5-6, TRBV5-1 and TRBV20-1 among five TRBV segments more frequent than in controls.

The gene calls are TRBV5-1 and TRBJ1-1, with D possibly being TRBD1 (5 bases). The receptor's source is a girl aged 2 to 10 with multiple sclerosis. Sample: blood. CDR3 nucleotide sequence: TGTGCCAGCAGCTCTGGTGGGGGTACTGAAGCTTTCTTT. Its translation is CASSSGGGTEAFF.